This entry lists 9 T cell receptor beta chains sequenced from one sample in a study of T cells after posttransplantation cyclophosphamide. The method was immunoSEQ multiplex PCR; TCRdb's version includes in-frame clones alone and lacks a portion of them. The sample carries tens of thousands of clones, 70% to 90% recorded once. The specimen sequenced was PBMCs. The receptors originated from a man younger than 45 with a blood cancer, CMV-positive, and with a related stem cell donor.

The CDR3 DNA is TGTGCCACCAGCAGAGATTACCACAGGGGGGAGACCCAGTACTTC. Its translation: CATSRDYHRGETQYF. J is TRBJ2-5 and V is TRBV15; TRBD1 aligns across 8 bases. J gave up 5 bases and V 0 bases, and 5 bases lay outside the gene matches. Germline CDR1 reads LNHNV; CDR2 reads YYDKDF (reference sequence). The CDR3 length is 15 residues.

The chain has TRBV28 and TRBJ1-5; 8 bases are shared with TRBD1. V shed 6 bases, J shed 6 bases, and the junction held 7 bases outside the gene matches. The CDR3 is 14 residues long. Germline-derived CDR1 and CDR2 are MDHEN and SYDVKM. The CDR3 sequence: CASRTSGGPQPQHF. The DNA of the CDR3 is TGTGCCAGCAGGACGTCAGGGGGCCCTCAGCCCCAGCATTTT.

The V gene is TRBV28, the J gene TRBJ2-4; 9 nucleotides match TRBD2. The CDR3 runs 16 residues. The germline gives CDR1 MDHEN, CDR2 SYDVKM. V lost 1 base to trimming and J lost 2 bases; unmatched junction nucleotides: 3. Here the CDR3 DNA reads TGTGCCAGCAGTTTATCAGCGGGAGGCACCAAAAACATTCAGTACTTC. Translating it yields CASSLSAGGTKNIQYF.

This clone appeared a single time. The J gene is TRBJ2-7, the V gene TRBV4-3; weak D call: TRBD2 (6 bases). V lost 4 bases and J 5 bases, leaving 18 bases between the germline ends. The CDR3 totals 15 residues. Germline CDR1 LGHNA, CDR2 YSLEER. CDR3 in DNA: TGCGCCAGCAGCCCCTACCTAGATTTAGCGGACGAGCAGTACTTC. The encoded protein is CASSPYLDLADEQYF.

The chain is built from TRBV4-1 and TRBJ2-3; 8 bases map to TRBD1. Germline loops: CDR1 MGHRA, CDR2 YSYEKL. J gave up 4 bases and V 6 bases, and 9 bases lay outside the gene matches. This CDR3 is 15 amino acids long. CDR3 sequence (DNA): TGCGCCAGCAGATGGGACAGGAGGCTTCCAGATACGCAGTATTTT. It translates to CASRWDRRLPDTQYF.

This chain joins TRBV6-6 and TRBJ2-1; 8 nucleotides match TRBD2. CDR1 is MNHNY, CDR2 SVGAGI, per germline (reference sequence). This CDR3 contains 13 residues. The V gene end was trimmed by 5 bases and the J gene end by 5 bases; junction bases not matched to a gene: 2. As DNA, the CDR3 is TGTGCCAGCAGTCGCGGGAGGCACAATGAGCAGTTCTTC. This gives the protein CASSRGRHNEQFF.

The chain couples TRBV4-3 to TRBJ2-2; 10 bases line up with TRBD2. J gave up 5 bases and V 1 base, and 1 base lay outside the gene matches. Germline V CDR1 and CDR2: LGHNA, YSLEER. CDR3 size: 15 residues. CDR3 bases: TGCGCCAGCAGCCAAGCAGCGGGAGGGACCGGGGAGCTGTTTTTT. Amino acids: CASSQAAGGTGELFF.

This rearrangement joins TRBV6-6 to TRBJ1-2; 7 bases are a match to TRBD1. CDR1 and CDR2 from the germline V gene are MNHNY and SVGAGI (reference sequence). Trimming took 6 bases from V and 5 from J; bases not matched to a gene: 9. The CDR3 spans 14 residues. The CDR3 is CASSDDRAPYGYTF. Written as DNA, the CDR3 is TGTGCCAGCAGCGATGACAGGGCCCCTTATGGCTACACCTTC.

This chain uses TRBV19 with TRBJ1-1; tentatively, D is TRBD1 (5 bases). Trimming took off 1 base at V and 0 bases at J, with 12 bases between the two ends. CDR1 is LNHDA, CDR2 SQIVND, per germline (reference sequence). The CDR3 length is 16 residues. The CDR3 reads CASSIVWGGMNTEAFF. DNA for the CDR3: TGTGCCAGTAGTATAGTCTGGGGGGGGATGAACACTGAAGCTTTCTTT.